Below, 24 T cell receptor beta chains from the same sample are listed, as sequenced in a study of shared clonotypes between healthy human individuals (dated by TCRdb to 2018 to 2021). CD8 naive samples consisted of CD45RO-negative cells that were positively selected for CCR7, yielding a CD45RA+CCR7+ population without TemRA cells. Library creation used the immunoSEQ multiplex PCR assay. TCRdb carries this immuneACCESS record with in-frame sequences only. Its versions omit some clonotypes, under half of them owing to an unresolved V gene in the studies checked, with the rest unexplained. The sample profile shows some 2.1 million clones; just over 90% of them were found once. Jointly, the top ten make up over 1.5% of the sample. The sample consisted of naive CD8+ T cells from PBMCs. Per the publication, the cell subset or site label means: CD45RA+CCR7+. The receptors here all came from a man between 18 and 29 years old in good health. Some clones in this sample may be carry-over from other donors' samples.

This clone appeared a single time. The chain recombines TRBV7-3 with TRBJ2-1, with D possibly being TRBD1 (6 bases). Trimming removed 3 bases at V and 3 bases at J, with 15 bases between. CDR1 and CDR2 from the germline V gene are SGHTA and FQGTGA. This CDR3 region has 16 residues. CDR3 DNA sequence: TGTGCCAGCAGCTTGCACTCACAGGGCGTCTACAATGAGCAGTTCTTC. Translation: CASSLHSQGVYNEQFF.

This rearrangement joins TRBV19 to TRBJ2-3, with TRBD2 matching 7 bases. Looked up from germline, CDR1 is LNHDA and CDR2 is SQIVND (reference sequence). The J segment lost 4 bases and the V segment lost 6 bases, leaving 10 bases of the junction unmatched. This CDR3 has 15 residues. CDR3 region: CASRWRREWPDTQYF. CDR3 nucleotides: TGTGCCAGTAGATGGAGGCGGGAGTGGCCAGATACGCAGTATTTT. The full variable domain, with the rest looked up from reference TRBV19 and TRBJ2-3, is DGGITQSPKYLFRKEGQNVTLSCEQNLNHDAMYWYRQDPGQGLRLIYYSQIVNDFQKGDIAEGYSVSREKKESFPLTVTSAQKNPTAFYLCASRWRREWPDTQYFGPGTRLTVL.

The chain recombines TRBV2 with TRBJ1-4, with 9 nucleotides matching TRBD1. The CDR3 sequence is 14 residues long. The germline CDR1 and CDR2 sequences are SNHLY and FYNNEI. J was trimmed by 6 bases and V by 4 bases; bases with no gene match: 3. The CDR3 bases are TGTGCCAGCAGTGGACGGGACAGGGATGAAAAACTGTTTTTT. Amino acid sequence: CASSGRDRDEKLFF. Supplemented by reference TRBV2 and TRBJ1-4, the full variable domain reads EPEVTQTPSHQVTQMGQEVILRCVPISNHLYFYWYRQILGQKVEFLVSFYNNEISEKSEIFDDQFSVERPDGSNFTLKIRSTKLEDSAMYFCASSGRDRDEKLFFGSGTQLSVL.

The V gene is TRBV28, the J gene TRBJ2-7; D ambiguous. Looked up from germline, CDR1 is MDHEN and CDR2 is SYDVKM. The CDR3 runs to 13 residues. With 2 bases removed from V and 2 bases from J, the gap between germline ends came to 7 bases. The CDR3 coding sequence is TGTGCCAGCAGTTTAAAGCAGACCTACGAGCAGTACTTC. This translates into CASSLKQTYEQYF.

This clone is a singleton in its sample. The CDR3 DNA is TGTGCCAGCAGTGCGAGACTAGCGGCCTACGAGCAGTACTTC. It is translated as CASSARLAAYEQYF. V and J are TRBV27 and TRBJ2-7, with 9 bases aligning to TRBD2. CDR1 and CDR2 (germline): MNHEY, SMNVEV (reference sequence). The ends lost 5 bases at V and 2 bases at J; junction bases unmatched: 4. The CDR3 totals 14 residues.

The J gene is TRBJ2-1, the V gene TRBV7-7, with D possibly TRBD1 on 6 matching bases. Germline V lookup: CDR1 SSHAT, CDR2 FNYEAQ (reference sequence). This CDR3 contains 15 residues. The ends were cut back, 3 bases at V and 4 bases at J, with 13 bases in the middle. CDR3: CASSFGSRGYNEQFF. The CDR3 DNA reads as TGTGCCAGCAGCTTTGGTAGCAGGGGTTACAATGAGCAGTTCTTC.

The chain combines TRBV6-6 with TRBJ2-7, with TRBD2 as a possible D gene (6 bases). The V gene's germline CDR1 is MNHNY and CDR2 SVGAGI (reference sequence). V was pared by 7 bases and J by 0 bases, with 16 bases between. This CDR3 is built from 15 residues. The CDR3: CASNFVIADSYEQYF. The CDR3 region has the DNA TGTGCCAGCAACTTCGTGATAGCGGACTCCTACGAGCAGTACTTC.

V and J are TRBV19 and TRBJ2-5; TRBD1 is a possible D gene (6 bases). Germline V gives CDR1 LNHDA, CDR2 SQIVND (reference sequence). The length of the CDR3 is 14 residues. The V gene lost 3 bases and the J gene lost 5 bases, with 13 bases spanning the gap. The CDR3 here is CASSMWSGEETQYF. The CDR3 region has the DNA TGTGCCAGTAGTATGTGGTCAGGGGAGGAGACCCAGTACTTC.

This clone was counted once. The chain links TRBV21-1 to TRBJ2-7; the table calls TRBD2, which could not be checked here. TRBV21-1 is an annotated pseudogene. CDR3 size: 19 residues. The CDR3 sequence: CASGTEPSGSPPESYEQYF. The CDR3 DNA is TGTGCCAGCGGTACAGAGCCTAGCGGGAGTCCTCCGGAGTCGTACGAGCAGTACTTC.

The rearrangement links TRBV5-4 to TRBJ1-4, with D possibly being TRBD1 (5 bases). This CDR3 spans 14 amino acids. Germline CDR1 is SGHNT and CDR2 is YYREEE (reference sequence). Trimming cost V 3 bases and J 6 bases, with 12 bases left between them. The CDR3 DNA reads as TGTGCCAGCAGCTGGAGCGTGGGGGATGAAAAACTGTTTTTT. This encodes CASSWSVGDEKLFF.

About this clone: Different DNA sequences within this sample yield the same CDR3. This chain uses TRBV9 with TRBJ2-3; D is uncertain. Germline lookup yields CDR1 SGDLS and CDR2 YYNGEE. V dropped 2 bases and J dropped 4 bases, with 5 bases sitting between them. CDR3 size: 12 residues. CDR3 region: CASSVVPDTQYF. CDR3 nucleotide sequence: TGTGCCAGCAGCGTGGTCCCAGATACGCAGTATTTT. Drawing the rest from reference TRBV9 and TRBJ2-3, the complete variable domain is DSGVTQTPKHLITATGQRVTLRCSPRSGDLSVYWYQQSLDQGLQFLIQYYNGEERAKGNILERFSAQQFPDLHSELNLSSLELGDSALYFCASSVVPDTQYFGPGTRLTVL.

This chain joins TRBV27 and TRBJ2-7; tentative D call: TRBD1 (5 bases). The germline V gene has CDR1 MNHEY and CDR2 SMNVEV (reference sequence). There are 15 residues in the CDR3. V was shortened by 11 bases and J by 3 bases, with 23 bases between the two germline ends. CDR3 bases: TGTGCCTCCACCAGGGTGCCCACGGAGAACTACGAGCAGTACTTC. It specifies CASTRVPTENYEQYF.

V usage is TRBV7-9 and J usage is TRBJ2-5; D unclear. The CDR3 length is 15 residues. V gave up 2 bases and J gave up 5 bases, with 15 bases separating them. The germline V gene encodes CDR1 SEHNR and CDR2 FQNEAQ (reference sequence). The CDR3 sequence is CASSLLATPGETQYF. DNA for the CDR3: TGTGCCAGCAGCTTACTCGCGACGCCCGGCGAGACCCAGTACTTC.

The J gene is TRBJ2-7, the V gene TRBV4-1, with D tentatively TRBD2 (5 bases). Germline lookup yields CDR1 MGHRA and CDR2 YSYEKL. This CDR3 spans 15 amino acids. V was shortened by 4 bases and J by 0 bases, with 13 bases between the two germline ends. This chain's CDR3 is CASSPGERSSYEQYF. CDR3 DNA sequence: TGCGCCAGCAGCCCCGGTGAGCGGAGCTCCTACGAGCAGTACTTC.

V usage is TRBV7-8 and J usage is TRBJ2-7, with TRBD1 matching over 11 bases. V was pared by 5 bases and J by 4 bases, with 4 bases of the junction left unmatched. The CDR3 is made up of 14 amino acids. Germline CDR1 reads SGHVS; CDR2 reads FQNEAQ. For the CDR3, the DNA is TGTGCCAGCAGCCCAGGGGACAGGGGGTACGAGCAGTACTTC. Protein product: CASSPGDRGYEQYF.

The chain has TRBV19 and TRBJ2-7; 9 bases line up with TRBD1. The CDR3 has 13 amino acids. Germline-derived CDR1 and CDR2 are LNHDA and SQIVND (reference sequence). Trimming at V came to 8 bases and at J to 0 bases, leaving 2 bases not matched to a gene. CDR3 coding DNA: TGTGCCAGTGGACAGGGGAACTCCTACGAGCAGTACTTC. It yields the protein CASGQGNSYEQYF.

The chain employs TRBV5-4 and TRBJ2-3; 7 bases agree with TRBD1. This CDR3 is 15 amino acids long. J was trimmed by 5 bases and V by 0 bases; bases with no gene match: 6. Germline V gene data show CDR1 as SGHNT and CDR2 as YYREEE (reference sequence). This chain's CDR3 is CASSLAGGEGDTQYF. The CDR3 DNA follows: TGTGCCAGCAGCTTGGCAGGGGGAGAGGGAGATACGCAGTATTTT.

The chain joins TRBV6-5 to TRBJ1-3, with D hard to call. The CDR3 has 14 amino acids. Germline CDR1 is MNHEY and CDR2 is SVGAGI. The germline V and J ends were trimmed by 10 bases and 2 bases, with 15 bases remaining between them. The CDR3, as DNA: TGTGCCACCTCGATCAGCGGGGCTGGAAACACCATATATTTT. This translates into CATSISGAGNTIYF.

This clone appeared once. The chain combines TRBV7-9 with TRBJ1-1; no firm D call. Per germline, CDR1 SEHNR and CDR2 FQNEAQ (reference sequence). The CDR3 has 13 amino acids. V shed 2 bases and J shed 6 bases, with 10 bases lying between them. The CDR3 DNA is TGTGCCAGCAGCTTAAATCCCCTCCCTGAAGCTTTCTTT. As protein: CASSLNPLPEAFF. Filled out from reference TRBV7-9 and TRBJ1-1, the complete variable domain reads DTGVSQNPRHKITKRGQNVTFRCDPISEHNRLYWYRQTLGQGPEFLTYFQNEAQLEKSRLLSDRFSAERPKGSFSTLEIQRTEQGDSAMYLCASSLNPLPEAFFGQGTRLTVV.

This chain links TRBV2 with TRBJ2-7; the match to TRBD2 covers 10 bases. The CDR3 spans 15 residues. The germline V gene has CDR1 SNHLY and CDR2 FYNNEI. Trimming cost V 5 bases and J 2 bases; bases outside gene matches: 6. The CDR3, as DNA: TGTGCCAGCAGTACACTAGCGGGACGGACCTACGAGCAGTACTTC. The encoded protein is CASSTLAGRTYEQYF.

The CDR3 DNA follows: TGTGCCATCAGTGAGGTTGCAGGGGGATTCACTGAAGCTTTCTTT. This codes for CAISEVAGGFTEAFF. The genes are TRBV10-3 and TRBJ1-1; TRBD1 matches at 7 bases. V lost 2 bases, J lost 4 bases, and 7 bases stayed unmatched. The CDR3 runs to 15 residues. The germline CDR1 and CDR2 sequences are ENHRY and SYGVKD.

Of note for this clone: Other DNA sequences in the same sample also yield this CDR3. V and J are TRBV13 and TRBJ2-7; D gene ambiguous. CDR1 PRHDT and CDR2 FYEKMQ come from the germline V gene (reference sequence). Trimming removed 0 bases at V and 6 bases at J, with 9 bases between. The CDR3 runs to 13 residues. CDR3 nucleotide sequence: TGTGCCAGCAGCTTAGGACGTACGGGCGAGCAGTACTTC. Its protein is CASSLGRTGEQYF.

V is TRBV30 and J is TRBJ2-7, with 8 bases that match TRBD2. This CDR3 has 15 amino acids. V was pared by 2 bases and J by 7 bases, with 13 bases of the junction left unmatched. CDR1 GTSNPN and CDR2 SVGIG come from the germline V gene (reference sequence). The CDR3 region has the DNA TGTGCCTGGAGTAACCCGCCTGGACTAGCTGGGGAGCAGTACTTC. The encoded protein is CAWSNPPGLAGEQYF.

This clone has just one count. A read error may account for a junction end that differs from germline. V and J are TRBV6-1 and TRBJ2-4; D is unclear. Germline-derived CDR1 and CDR2 are MNHNS and SASEGT. The CDR3 runs 11 residues. The CDR3 sequence: CASSGELQSFF. The CDR3 DNA sequence: TGTGCCAGCAGTGGAGAGTTGCAAAGCTTCTTC.